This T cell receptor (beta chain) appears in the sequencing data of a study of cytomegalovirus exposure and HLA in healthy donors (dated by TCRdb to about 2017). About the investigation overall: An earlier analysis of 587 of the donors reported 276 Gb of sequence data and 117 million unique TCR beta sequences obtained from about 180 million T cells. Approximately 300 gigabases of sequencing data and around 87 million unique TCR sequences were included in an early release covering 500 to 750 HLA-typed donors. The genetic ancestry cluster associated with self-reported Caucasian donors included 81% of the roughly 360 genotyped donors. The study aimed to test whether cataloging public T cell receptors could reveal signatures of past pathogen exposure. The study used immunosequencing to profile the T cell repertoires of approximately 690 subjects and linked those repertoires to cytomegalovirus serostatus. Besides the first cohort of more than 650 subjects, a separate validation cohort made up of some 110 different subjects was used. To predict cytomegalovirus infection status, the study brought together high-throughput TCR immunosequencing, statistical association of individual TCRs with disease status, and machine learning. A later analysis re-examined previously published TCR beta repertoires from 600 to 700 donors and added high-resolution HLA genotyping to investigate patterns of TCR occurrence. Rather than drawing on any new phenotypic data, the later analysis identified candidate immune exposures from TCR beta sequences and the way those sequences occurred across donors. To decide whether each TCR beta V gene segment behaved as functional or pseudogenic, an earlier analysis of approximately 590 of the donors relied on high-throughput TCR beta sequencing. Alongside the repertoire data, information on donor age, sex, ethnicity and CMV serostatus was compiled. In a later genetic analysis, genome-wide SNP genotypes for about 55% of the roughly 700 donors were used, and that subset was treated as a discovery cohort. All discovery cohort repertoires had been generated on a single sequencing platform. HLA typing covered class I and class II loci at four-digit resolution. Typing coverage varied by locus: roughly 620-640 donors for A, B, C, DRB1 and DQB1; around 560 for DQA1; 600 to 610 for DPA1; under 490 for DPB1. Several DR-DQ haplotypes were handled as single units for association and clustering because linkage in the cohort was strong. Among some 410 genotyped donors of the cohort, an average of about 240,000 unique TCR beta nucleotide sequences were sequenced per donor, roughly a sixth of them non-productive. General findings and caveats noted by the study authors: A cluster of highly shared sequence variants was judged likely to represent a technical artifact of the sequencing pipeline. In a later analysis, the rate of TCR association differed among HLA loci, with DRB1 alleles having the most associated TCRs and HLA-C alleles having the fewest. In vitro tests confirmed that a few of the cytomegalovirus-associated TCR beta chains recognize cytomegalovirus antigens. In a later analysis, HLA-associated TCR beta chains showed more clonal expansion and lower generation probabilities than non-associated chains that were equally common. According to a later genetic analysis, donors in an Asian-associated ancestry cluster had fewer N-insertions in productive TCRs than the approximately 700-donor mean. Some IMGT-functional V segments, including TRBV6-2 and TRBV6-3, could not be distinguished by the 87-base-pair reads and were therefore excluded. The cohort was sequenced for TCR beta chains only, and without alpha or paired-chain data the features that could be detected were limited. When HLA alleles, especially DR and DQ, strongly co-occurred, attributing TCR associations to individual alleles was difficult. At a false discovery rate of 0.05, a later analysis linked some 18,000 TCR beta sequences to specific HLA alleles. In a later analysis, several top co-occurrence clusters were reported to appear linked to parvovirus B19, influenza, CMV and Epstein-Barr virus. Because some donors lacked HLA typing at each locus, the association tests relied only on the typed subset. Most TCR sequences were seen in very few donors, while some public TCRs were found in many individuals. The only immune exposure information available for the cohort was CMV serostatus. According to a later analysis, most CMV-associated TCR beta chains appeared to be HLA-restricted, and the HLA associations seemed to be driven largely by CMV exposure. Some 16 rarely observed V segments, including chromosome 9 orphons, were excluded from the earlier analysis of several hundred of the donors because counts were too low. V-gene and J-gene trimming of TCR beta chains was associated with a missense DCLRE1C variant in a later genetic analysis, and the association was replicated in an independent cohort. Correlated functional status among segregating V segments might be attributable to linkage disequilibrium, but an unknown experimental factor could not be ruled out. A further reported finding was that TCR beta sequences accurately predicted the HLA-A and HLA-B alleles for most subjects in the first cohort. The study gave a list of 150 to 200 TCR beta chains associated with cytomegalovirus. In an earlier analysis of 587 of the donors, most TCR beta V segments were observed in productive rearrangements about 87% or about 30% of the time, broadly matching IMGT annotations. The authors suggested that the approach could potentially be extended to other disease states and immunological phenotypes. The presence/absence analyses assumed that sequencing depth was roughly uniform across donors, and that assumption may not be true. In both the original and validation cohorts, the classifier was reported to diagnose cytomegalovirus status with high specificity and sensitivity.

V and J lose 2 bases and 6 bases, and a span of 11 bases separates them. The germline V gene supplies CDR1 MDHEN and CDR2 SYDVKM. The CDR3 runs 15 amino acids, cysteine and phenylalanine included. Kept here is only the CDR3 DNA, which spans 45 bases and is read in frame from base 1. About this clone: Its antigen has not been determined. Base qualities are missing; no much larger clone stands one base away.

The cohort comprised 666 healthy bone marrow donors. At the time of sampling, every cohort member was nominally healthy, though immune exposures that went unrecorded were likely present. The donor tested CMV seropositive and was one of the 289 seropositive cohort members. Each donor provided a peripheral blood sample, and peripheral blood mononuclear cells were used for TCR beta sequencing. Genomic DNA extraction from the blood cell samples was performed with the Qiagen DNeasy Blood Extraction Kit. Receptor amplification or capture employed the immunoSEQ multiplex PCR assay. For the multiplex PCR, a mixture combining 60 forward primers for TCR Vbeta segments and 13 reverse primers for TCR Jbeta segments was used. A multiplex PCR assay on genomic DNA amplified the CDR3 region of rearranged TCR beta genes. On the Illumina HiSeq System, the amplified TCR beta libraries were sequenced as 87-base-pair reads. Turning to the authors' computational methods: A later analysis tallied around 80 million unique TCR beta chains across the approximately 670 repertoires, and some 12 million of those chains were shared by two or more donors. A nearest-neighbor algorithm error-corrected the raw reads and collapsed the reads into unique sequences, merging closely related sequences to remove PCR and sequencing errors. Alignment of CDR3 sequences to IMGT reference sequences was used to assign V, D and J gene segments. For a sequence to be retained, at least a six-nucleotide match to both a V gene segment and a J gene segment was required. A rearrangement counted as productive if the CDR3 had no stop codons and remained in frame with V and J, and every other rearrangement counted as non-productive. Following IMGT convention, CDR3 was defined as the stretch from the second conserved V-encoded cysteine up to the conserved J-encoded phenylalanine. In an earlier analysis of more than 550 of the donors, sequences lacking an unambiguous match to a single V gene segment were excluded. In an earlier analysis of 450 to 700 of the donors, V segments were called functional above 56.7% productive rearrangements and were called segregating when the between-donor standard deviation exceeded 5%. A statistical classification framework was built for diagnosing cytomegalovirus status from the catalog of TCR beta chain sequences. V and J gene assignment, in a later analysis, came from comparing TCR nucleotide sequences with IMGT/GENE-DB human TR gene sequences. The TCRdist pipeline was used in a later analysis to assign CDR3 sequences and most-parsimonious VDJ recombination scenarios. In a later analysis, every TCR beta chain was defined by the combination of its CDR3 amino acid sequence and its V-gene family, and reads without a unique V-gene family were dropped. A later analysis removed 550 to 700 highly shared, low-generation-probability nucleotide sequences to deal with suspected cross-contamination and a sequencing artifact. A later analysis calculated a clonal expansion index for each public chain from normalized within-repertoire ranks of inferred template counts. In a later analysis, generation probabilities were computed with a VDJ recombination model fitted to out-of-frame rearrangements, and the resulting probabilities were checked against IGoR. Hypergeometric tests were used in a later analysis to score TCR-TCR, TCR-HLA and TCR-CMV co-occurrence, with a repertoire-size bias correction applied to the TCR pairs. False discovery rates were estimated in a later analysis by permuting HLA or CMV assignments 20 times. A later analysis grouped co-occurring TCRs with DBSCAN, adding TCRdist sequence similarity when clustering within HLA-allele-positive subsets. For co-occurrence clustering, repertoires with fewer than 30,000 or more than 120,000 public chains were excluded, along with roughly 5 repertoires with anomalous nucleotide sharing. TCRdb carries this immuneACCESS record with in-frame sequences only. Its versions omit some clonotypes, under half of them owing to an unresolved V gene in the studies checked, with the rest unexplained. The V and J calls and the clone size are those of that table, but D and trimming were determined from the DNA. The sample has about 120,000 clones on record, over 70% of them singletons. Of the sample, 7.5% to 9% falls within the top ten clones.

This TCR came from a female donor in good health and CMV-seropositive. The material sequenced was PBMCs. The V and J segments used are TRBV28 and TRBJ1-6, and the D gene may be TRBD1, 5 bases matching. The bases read TGTGCCAGCAGTTTAGGGGGGACCCTTAATTCACCCCTCCACTTT. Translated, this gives CASSLGGTLNSPLHF.